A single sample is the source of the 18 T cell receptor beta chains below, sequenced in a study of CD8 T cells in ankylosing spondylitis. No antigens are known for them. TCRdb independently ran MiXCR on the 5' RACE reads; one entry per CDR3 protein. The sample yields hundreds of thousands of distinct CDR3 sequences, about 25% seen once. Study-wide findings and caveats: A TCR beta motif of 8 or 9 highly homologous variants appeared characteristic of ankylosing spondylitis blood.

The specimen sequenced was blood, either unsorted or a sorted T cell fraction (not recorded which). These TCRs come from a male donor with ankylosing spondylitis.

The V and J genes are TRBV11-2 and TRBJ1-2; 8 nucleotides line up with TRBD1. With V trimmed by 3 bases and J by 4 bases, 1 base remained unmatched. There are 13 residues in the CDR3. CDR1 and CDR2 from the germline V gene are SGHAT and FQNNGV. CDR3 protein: CASSFQGAYGYTF. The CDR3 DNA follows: TGTGCCAGCAGCTTCCAGGGGGCCTATGGCTACACCTTC.

This CDR3 reads CASSQSGGASYNEQFF. Written as DNA, the CDR3 is TGTGCCAGCAGCCAATCTGGGGGAGCCTCCTACAATGAGCAGTTCTTC. The chain joins TRBV14 to TRBJ2-1, with D perhaps matching TRBD1 or TRBD2 (5 bases each). Trimming shortened V by 2 bases and J by 0 bases, and 11 bases separated the two germline ends. Germline V lookup: CDR1 SGHDN, CDR2 FVKESK. The CDR3 spans 16 residues.

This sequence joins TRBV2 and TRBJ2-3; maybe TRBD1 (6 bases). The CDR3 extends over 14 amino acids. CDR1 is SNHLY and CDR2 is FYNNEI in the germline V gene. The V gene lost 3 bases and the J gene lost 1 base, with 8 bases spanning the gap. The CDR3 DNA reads TGTGCCAGCAGTGATCCAGGGGGCACAGATACGCAGTATTTT. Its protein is CASSDPGGTDTQYF.

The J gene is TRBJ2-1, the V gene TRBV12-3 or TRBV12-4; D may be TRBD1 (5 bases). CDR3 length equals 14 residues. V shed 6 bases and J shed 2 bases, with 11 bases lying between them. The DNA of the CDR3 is TGTGCCAGCAGCCCGGTAGGGGCCTACAATGAGCAGTTCTTC. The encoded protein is CASSPVGAYNEQFF.

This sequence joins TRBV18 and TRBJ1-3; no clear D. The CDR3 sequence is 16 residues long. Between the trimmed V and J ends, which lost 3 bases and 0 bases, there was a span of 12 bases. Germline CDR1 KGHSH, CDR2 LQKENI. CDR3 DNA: TGTGCCAGCTCACCCCCTCGTAGCTTCTCTGGAAACACCATATATTTT. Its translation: CASSPPRSFSGNTIYF. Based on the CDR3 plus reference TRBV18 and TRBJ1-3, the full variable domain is NAGVMQNPRHLVRRRGQEARLRCSPMKGHSHVYWYRQLPEEGLKFMVYLQKENIIDESGMPKERFSAEFPKEGPSILRIQQVVRGDSAAYFCASSPPRSFSGNTIYFGEGSWLTVV.

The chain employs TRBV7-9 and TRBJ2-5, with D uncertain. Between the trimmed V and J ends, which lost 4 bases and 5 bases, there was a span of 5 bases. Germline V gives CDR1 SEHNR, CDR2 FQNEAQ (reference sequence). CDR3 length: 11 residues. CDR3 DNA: TGTGCCAGCAGCTCAGCGGAGACCCAGTACTTC. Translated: CASSSAETQYF. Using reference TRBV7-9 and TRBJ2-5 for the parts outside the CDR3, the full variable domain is DTGVSQNPRHKITKRGQNVTFRCDPISEHNRLYWYRQTLGQGPEFLTYFQNEAQLEKSRLLSDRFSAERPKGSFSTLEIQRTEQGDSAMYLCASSSAETQYFGPGTRLLVL.

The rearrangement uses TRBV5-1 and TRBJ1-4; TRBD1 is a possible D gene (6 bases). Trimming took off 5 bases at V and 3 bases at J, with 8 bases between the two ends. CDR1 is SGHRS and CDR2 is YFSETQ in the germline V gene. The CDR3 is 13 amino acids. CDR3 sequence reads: CASSAGANEKLFF. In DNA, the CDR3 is TGCGCCAGCAGTGCAGGGGCTAATGAAAAACTGTTTTTT.

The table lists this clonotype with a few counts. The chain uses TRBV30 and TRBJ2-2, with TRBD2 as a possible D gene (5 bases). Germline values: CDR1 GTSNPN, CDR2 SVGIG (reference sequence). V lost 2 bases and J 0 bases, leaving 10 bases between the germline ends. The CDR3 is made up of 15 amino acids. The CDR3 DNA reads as TGTGCCTGGAGTAGACGGCGGGCGAACACCGGGGAGCTGTTTTTT. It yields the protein CAWSRRRANTGELFF. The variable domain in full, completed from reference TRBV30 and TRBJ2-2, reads SQTIHQWPATLVQPVGSPLSLECTVEGTSNPNLYWYRQAAGRGLQLLFYSVGIGQISSEVPQNLSASRPQDRQFILSSKKLLLSDSGFYLCAWSRRRANTGELFFGEGSRLTVL.

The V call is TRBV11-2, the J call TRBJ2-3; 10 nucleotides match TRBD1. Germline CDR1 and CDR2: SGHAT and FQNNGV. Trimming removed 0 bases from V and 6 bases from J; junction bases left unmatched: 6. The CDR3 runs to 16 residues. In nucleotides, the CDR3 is TGTGCCAGCAGCTTAGATCAGGACAGGGGGGGGGATACGCAGTATTTT. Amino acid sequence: CASSLDQDRGGDTQYF.

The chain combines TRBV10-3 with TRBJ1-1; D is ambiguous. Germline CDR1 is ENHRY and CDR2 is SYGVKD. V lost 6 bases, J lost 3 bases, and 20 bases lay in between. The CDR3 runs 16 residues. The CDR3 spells CAIRPYYEGGDTEAFF. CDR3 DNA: TGTGCCATCAGACCTTACTATGAGGGCGGGGACACTGAAGCTTTCTTT.

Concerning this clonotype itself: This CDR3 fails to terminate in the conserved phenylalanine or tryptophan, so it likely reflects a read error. DNA of the CDR3: TGTGCCACCAGCAGAGATCTTGCTAGCTTTAGCACAGATACGCAGTATCTT. Residues: CATSRDLASFSTDTQYL. The V and J genes are TRBV15 and TRBJ2-3; TRBD2 is a possible D gene (5 bases). CDR1 and CDR2 (germline): LNHNV, YYDKDF (reference sequence). The CDR3 length is 17 residues. Trimming removed 0 bases from V and 0 bases from J, with 13 bases in between.

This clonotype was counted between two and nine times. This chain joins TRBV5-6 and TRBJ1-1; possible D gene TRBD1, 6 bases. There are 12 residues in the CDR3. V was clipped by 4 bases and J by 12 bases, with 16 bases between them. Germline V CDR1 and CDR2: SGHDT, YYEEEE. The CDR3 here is CASSRSRGGPFF. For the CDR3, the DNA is TGTGCCAGCAGCCGCTCCCGTGGGGGCCCTTTCTTT.

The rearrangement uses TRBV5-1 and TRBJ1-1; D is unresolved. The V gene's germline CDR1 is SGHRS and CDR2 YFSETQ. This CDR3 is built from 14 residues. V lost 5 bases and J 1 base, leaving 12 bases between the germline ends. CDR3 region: CASSLSPGNTEAFF. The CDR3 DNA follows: TGCGCCAGCAGTCTCTCCCCGGGGAACACTGAAGCTTTCTTT.

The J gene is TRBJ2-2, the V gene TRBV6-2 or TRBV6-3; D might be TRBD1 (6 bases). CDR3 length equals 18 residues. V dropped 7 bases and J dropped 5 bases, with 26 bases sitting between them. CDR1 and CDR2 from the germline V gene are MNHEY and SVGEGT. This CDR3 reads CASTPTPLPRGRTGELFF. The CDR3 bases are TGTGCCAGCACCCCAACCCCCCTCCCCAGGGGTCGAACCGGGGAGCTGTTTTTT.

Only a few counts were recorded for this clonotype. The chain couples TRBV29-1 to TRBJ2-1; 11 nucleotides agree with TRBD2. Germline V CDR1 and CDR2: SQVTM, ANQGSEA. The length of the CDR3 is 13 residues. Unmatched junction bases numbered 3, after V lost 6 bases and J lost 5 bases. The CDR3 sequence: CSVGLAANNEQFF. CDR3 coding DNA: TGCAGCGTGGGACTAGCGGCGAACAATGAGCAGTTCTTC.

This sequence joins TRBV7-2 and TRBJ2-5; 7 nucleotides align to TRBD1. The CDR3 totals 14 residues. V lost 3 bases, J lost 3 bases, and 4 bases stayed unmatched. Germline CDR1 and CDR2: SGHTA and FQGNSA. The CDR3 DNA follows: TGTGCCAGCAGCTTGAGGGGGCGCAAAGAGACCCAGTACTTC. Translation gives CASSLRGRKETQYF.

The DNA of the CDR3 is TGTGCCACCAGTGATCCGACAGGGGCGCTTGGAGATACGCAGTATTTT. Translated, it gives CATSDPTGALGDTQYF. The chain joins TRBV24-1 to TRBJ2-3; TRBD1 matches 8 bases. The V and J ends lost 3 bases and 5 bases, in that order; junction bases with no gene match: 9. CDR3 length: 16 residues. CDR1 and CDR2 from the germline V gene are KGHDR and SFDVKD.

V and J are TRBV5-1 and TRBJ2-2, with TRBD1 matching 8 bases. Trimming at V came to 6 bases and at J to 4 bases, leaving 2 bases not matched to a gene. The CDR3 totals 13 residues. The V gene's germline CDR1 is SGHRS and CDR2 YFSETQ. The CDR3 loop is CASTGGSTGELFF. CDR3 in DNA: TGCGCCAGCACAGGGGGCAGCACCGGGGAGCTGTTTTTT.